These T cell receptor beta chains were read from a single sample in a study of T cell repertoires in cytomegalovirus infection. TCRdb called the reads again in MiXCR, with one record for every CDR3 protein. The table has 400,000 or so distinct CDR3 sequences, 25% to 40% seen once. The specimen sequenced was PBMCs. These receptors originate from a human donor in good health (CMV status not recorded). Some clones in this sample may be carry-over from other donors' samples. Both conserved end residues are trimmed from each CDR3.

cdr3_aa: ASSERAGSTDTQY
j_call: TRBJ2-3
v_call: TRBV18

cdr3_aa: ASSSFGPQGGYT
j_call: TRBJ1-2
v_call: TRBV28

cdr3_aa: ASSYGGGRPSNQPQH
j_call: TRBJ1-5
v_call: TRBV6-2/TRBV6-3

cdr3_aa: ASRTDTSYEQY
j_call: TRBJ2-7
v_call: TRBV6-6

cdr3_aa: ASSFESLDGRSAYGYT
j_call: TRBJ1-2
v_call: TRBV5-4

cdr3_aa: ASSPTGTGGGSTEAF
j_call: TRBJ1-1
v_call: TRBV7-9

cdr3_aa: ASRDGTGGIYEQY
j_call: TRBJ2-7
v_call: TRBV6-1

cdr3_aa: ASRPGLAPNTGELF
j_call: TRBJ2-2
v_call: TRBV7-2

cdr3_aa: ASSSRDGMVLSYGYT
j_call: TRBJ1-2
v_call: TRBV7-9

cdr3_aa: ASSLGGARYEQY
j_call: TRBJ2-7
v_call: TRBV10-2

cdr3_aa: ASTTGGYTEAF
j_call: TRBJ1-1
v_call: TRBV6-1

cdr3_aa: ATSDAGLAYNEQF
j_call: TRBJ2-1
v_call: TRBV24-1

cdr3_aa: ASEGPDTGELF
j_call: TRBJ2-2
v_call: TRBV5-1

cdr3_aa: ASTLDRWSGNTIY
j_call: TRBJ1-3
v_call: TRBV19

cdr3_aa: ASSPTDRGLYGYT
j_call: TRBJ1-2
v_call: TRBV7-2

cdr3_aa: ATSDSDGTYGYT
j_call: TRBJ1-2
v_call: TRBV24-1

cdr3_aa: ASSERQFGNGYT
j_call: TRBJ1-2
v_call: TRBV9

cdr3_aa: ASSLVTGLYSNQPQH
j_call: TRBJ1-5
v_call: TRBV12-3/TRBV12-4

cdr3_aa: ASSLPGQGYEQY
j_call: TRBJ2-7
v_call: TRBV7-9

cdr3_aa: SARAPPGDGNSPLH
j_call: TRBJ1-6
v_call: TRBV20-1

cdr3_aa: ASSLFDSSGETQY
j_call: TRBJ2-5
v_call: TRBV7-3

cdr3_aa: ASSGTGAEKLF
j_call: TRBJ1-4
v_call: TRBV7-2

cdr3_aa: ASSPPSPSYNEQF
j_call: TRBJ2-1
v_call: TRBV7-2

cdr3_aa: ASAKRQGDYEQY
j_call: TRBJ2-7
v_call: TRBV2

cdr3_aa: SAGRGANTGELF
j_call: TRBJ2-2
v_call: TRBV20-1

cdr3_aa: ASSNPGRGEQY
j_call: TRBJ2-7
v_call: TRBV19

cdr3_aa: ASSLAGRLITEAF
j_call: TRBJ1-1
v_call: TRBV7-2

cdr3_aa: ASSQVAGPATEAF
j_call: TRBJ1-1
v_call: TRBV4-1

cdr3_aa: ASSLTGRAYNEQF
j_call: TRBJ2-1
v_call: TRBV7-8

cdr3_aa: ASSLGKTGGASNEQF
j_call: TRBJ2-1
v_call: TRBV11-3

cdr3_aa: ASSPQAGTNYNEQF
j_call: TRBJ2-1
v_call: TRBV4-2

cdr3_aa: ASTVTYNSPLH
j_call: TRBJ1-6
v_call: TRBV7-2

cdr3_aa: ASSLGRGNMNTEAF
j_call: TRBJ1-1
v_call: TRBV7-9

cdr3_aa: ASSYRTGAVDYGYT
j_call: TRBJ1-2
v_call: TRBV6-5

cdr3_aa: ASSDRGAADTQY
j_call: TRBJ2-3
v_call: TRBV2

cdr3_aa: ATETGFTGELF
j_call: TRBJ2-2
v_call: TRBV6-1

cdr3_aa: SARHGPGKAYGYT
j_call: TRBJ1-2
v_call: TRBV20-1

cdr3_aa: AISERTSGGYTQY
j_call: TRBJ2-3
v_call: TRBV10-3

cdr3_aa: SAGTGAANREQF
j_call: TRBJ2-1
v_call: TRBV20-1

cdr3_aa: ASRLSGGPLSRSRNTEAF
j_call: TRBJ1-1
v_call: TRBV6-1

cdr3_aa: ASSLPQDTVDYGYT
j_call: TRBJ1-2
v_call: TRBV11-3

cdr3_aa: ASSLRPTGTGDPNEKLF
j_call: TRBJ1-4
v_call: TRBV7-2

cdr3_aa: ASSSMEPRSSGANVLT
j_call: TRBJ2-6
v_call: TRBV5-6

cdr3_aa: ASGTSGVYEQY
j_call: TRBJ2-7
v_call: TRBV11-2

cdr3_aa: ASSPPGQGLPYGYT
j_call: TRBJ1-2
v_call: TRBV3-1

cdr3_aa: ASSFGTGGNSPLH
j_call: TRBJ1-6
v_call: TRBV5-1

cdr3_aa: ASSTGQGPGANVLT
j_call: TRBJ2-6
v_call: TRBV7-6

cdr3_aa: ASSQDPGTDTNYGYT
j_call: TRBJ1-2
v_call: TRBV4-1

cdr3_aa: ASSSTGVGYEQY
j_call: TRBJ2-7
v_call: TRBV7-6

cdr3_aa: ASSIRLAGAPSYEQY
j_call: TRBJ2-7
v_call: TRBV5-5